This TCR beta chain was identified in a study of shared clonotypes between healthy human individuals. Study-wide points: A handful of donors showed sharing of around 5% of naive CD4 clonotypes. Estimated richness values were generally larger in naive subsets than in memory subsets.

V shed 3 bases and J 3 bases; nucleotides not matched to a gene: 3. Per the germline V gene, CDR1 is SGHNT and CDR2 is YYREEE (reference sequence). This CDR3 spans 15 amino acids. In the case of this clone: Antigen: not known.

Assay used: immunoSEQ multiplex PCR; TCRdb lists only in-frame clones, some missing. This table has about 2.4 million clones, approximately 93% appearing once. The donors were all Caucasian adults (living in Nashville, Tennessee). Memory CD4+ cells were the fraction left after CD45RA+ naive selection. The receptor's source is a man in his late teens or twenties in good health. Some clones in this sample may be carry-over from other donors' samples. This chain joins TRBV5-4 and TRBJ1-3, with TRBD1 matching 10 bases. The sample taken for sequencing was naive CD4+ T cells from PBMCs. The subset denotes: CD45RA+ positively selected. The CDR3 region has the DNA TGTGCCAGCAGCTGGGGGACAGGGGTTGGAAACACCATATATTTT. As protein: CASSWGTGVGNTIYF. Drawing the rest from reference TRBV5-4 and TRBJ1-3, the complete variable domain is ETGVTQSPTHLIKTRGQQVTLRCSSQSGHNTVSWYQQALGQGPQFIFQYYREEENGRGNFPPRFSGLQFPNYSSELNVNALELDDSALYLCASSWGTGVGNTIYFGEGSWLTVV.